Shown below are 21 T cell receptor beta chains from a single sample sequenced in a study of T cell responses to AZD1222 COVID-19 vaccine (dated by TCRdb to the early 2020s). Libraries were made using the immunoSEQ multiplex PCR assay. In its TCRdb copy, this immuneACCESS table keeps in-frame sequences only and misses some clones. Where compared with another copy, unresolved V genes explain less than half of these, and the others have no known cause. This sample has about 140,000 clones in its table, and around nine tenths of those were observed once. The ten largest account for about 5% of the sample. The time point label, read with the paper, signifies: baseline before first vaccination. Material: peripheral blood, obtained on day 0 of AZD1222 vaccination. The receptors originated from an adult in good health.

The chain is built from TRBV13 and TRBJ2-7, with 7 nucleotides matching TRBD2. The CDR3 is 14 residues long. Germline V gene lookup returns CDR1 PRHDT and CDR2 FYEKMQ (reference sequence). V gave up 6 bases and J gave up 2 bases; unmatched junction bases: 7. The CDR3 DNA reads TGTGCCAGCAGACATACGGGGGGTACCTACGAGCAGTACTTC. This gives the protein CASRHTGGTYEQYF.

The V call is TRBV27, the J call TRBJ1-1, with 7 bases identical to TRBD1. In germline, CDR1 is MNHEY, CDR2 SMNVEV (reference sequence). The length of the CDR3 is 14 residues. V lost 5 bases, J lost 5 bases, and 8 bases stayed unmatched. The CDR3: CASSPKQGRTEAFF. CDR3 in DNA: TGTGCCAGCAGTCCCAAACAGGGGCGAACTGAAGCTTTCTTT.

The chain couples TRBV28 to TRBJ2-3, with D uncertain. Trimming cost V 6 bases and J 0 bases, with 10 bases left between them. The CDR3 is 14 amino acids. Germline V gene sequence: CDR1 MDHEN, CDR2 SYDVKM. The chain's CDR3 is CASSRLGSTDTQYF. CDR3 DNA sequence: TGTGCCAGCAGCCGCCTCGGCAGCACAGATACGCAGTATTTT.

This chain uses TRBV19 with TRBJ2-6; D may be TRBD1 or TRBD2 (5 bases each). This CDR3 region has 15 residues. Per the germline V gene, CDR1 is LNHDA and CDR2 is SQIVND (reference sequence). The V gene lost 3 bases and the J gene lost 2 bases, with 8 bases spanning the gap. The CDR3 region is CASSIRETGANVLTF. CDR3 bases: TGTGCCAGTAGTATCAGGGAGACTGGGGCCAACGTCCTGACTTTC. The whole variable domain, remainder taken from reference TRBV19 and TRBJ2-6, is DGGITQSPKYLFRKEGQNVTLSCEQNLNHDAMYWYRQDPGQGLRLIYYSQIVNDFQKGDIAEGYSVSREKKESFPLTVTSAQKNPTAFYLCASSIRETGANVLTFGAGSRLTVL.

This clone was seen ten or more times. The V gene is TRBV2, the J gene TRBJ2-1; D assignment may be TRBD1 or TRBD2 (5 bases each). V gave up 7 bases and J gave up 0 bases, with 13 bases separating them. The CDR3 spans 15 residues. Germline loops: CDR1 SNHLY, CDR2 FYNNEI. CDR3 loop: CASNPGPSSYNEQFF. In DNA, the CDR3 is TGTGCCAGCAATCCGGGACCGAGCTCCTACAATGAGCAGTTCTTC.

V gene TRBV6-5 combines with J gene TRBJ2-7; 9 bases agree with TRBD2. The CDR3 consists of 14 residues. Germline assignment: CDR1 MNHEY and CDR2 SVGAGI. V gave up 7 bases and J gave up 4 bases; unmatched junction bases: 8. CDR3 amino acids: CASMPVLAGYEQYF. The CDR3 DNA reads TGTGCCAGCATGCCGGTGCTAGCGGGATACGAGCAGTACTTC.

The chain uses TRBV14 and TRBJ2-2, with 16 bases matching TRBD2. Germline V gene lookup returns CDR1 SGHDN and CDR2 FVKESK. Trimming took 3 bases from V and 6 from J; bases not matched to a gene: 13. The length of the CDR3 is 20 residues. Written as DNA, the CDR3 is TGTGCCAGCAGCCACAGTACGGGACTAGCGGGAGGGCCTTCGGCCGGGGAGCTGTTTTTT. This codes for CASSHSTGLAGGPSAGELFF.

The CDR3 spells CASSSTGTPQYEQYF. The CDR3 DNA reads as TGCGCCAGCAGCTCTACCGGGACACCACAATACGAGCAGTACTTC. The chain links TRBV5-1 to TRBJ2-7; weak D call: TRBD1 (6 bases). The CDR3 contains 15 residues. The V gene lost 3 bases and the J gene lost 4 bases, with 17 bases spanning the gap. CDR1 and CDR2 (germline): SGHRS, YFSETQ. The full variable domain, with the rest looked up from reference TRBV5-1 and TRBJ2-7, is KAGVTQTPRYLIKTRGQQVTLSCSPISGHRSVSWYQQTPGQGLQFLFEYFSETQRNKGNFPGRFSGRQFSNSRSEMNVSTLELGDSALYLCASSSTGTPQYEQYFGPGTRLTVT.

The V and J genes are TRBV6-2 or TRBV6-3 and TRBJ2-3; D is ambiguous. CDR1 and CDR2 from the germline V gene are MNHEY and SVGEGT. Trimming stripped 4 bases from V and 6 bases from J, with 11 bases between. This CDR3 comprises 13 residues. The CDR3 coding sequence is TGTGCCAGCAGTTTAAGTCTCGCGGATACGCAGTATTTT. Protein: CASSLSLADTQYF.

This clone was picked up a small number of times. The chain uses TRBV2 and TRBJ2-5, with D hard to call. Trimming left V 5 bases short and J 5 bases short, with 6 bases between. The length of the CDR3 is 11 residues. CDR1 and CDR2 (germline): SNHLY, FYNNEI. This CDR3 is CASSQSETQYF. Here the CDR3 DNA reads TGTGCCAGCAGTCAGTCGGAGACCCAGTACTTC.

V is TRBV19 and J is TRBJ2-1; 14 bases match TRBD2. V lost 6 bases, J lost 13 bases, and 8 bases stayed unmatched. The CDR3 loop spans 14 amino acids. Germline CDR1 reads LNHDA; CDR2 reads SQIVND (reference sequence). The CDR3 here is CASSGTSGSFGQFF. The CDR3 DNA sequence: TGTGCCAGTAGCGGGACTAGCGGGAGTTTTGGTCAGTTCTTC.

The chain recombines TRBV21-1 with TRBJ2-7; the table's D call TRBD2 went unverified against the DNA. TRBV21-1 is recorded as a pseudogene. The CDR3 is 14 amino acids. The CDR3 DNA sequence: TGTGCCAGCAGCACGTCCGGGAGCACAAACGAGCAGTACTTC. This encodes CASSTSGSTNEQYF.

V and J are TRBV2 and TRBJ1-2; weak D call: TRBD1 (5 bases). Per the germline V gene, CDR1 is SNHLY and CDR2 is FYNNEI. This CDR3 has 13 amino acids. Trimming pared 5 bases from V and 6 bases from J, leaving 13 bases between. The CDR3 DNA sequence: TGTGCCAGCAGTTCCGGCTTCAGGGATGGCTACACCTTC. It encodes CASSSGFRDGYTF.

The chain carries TRBV12-3 or TRBV12-4 and TRBJ1-2; the D is unclear. The CDR3 spans 13 residues. Between the trimmed V and J ends, which lost 4 bases and 8 bases, there was a span of 14 bases. In nucleotides, the CDR3 is TGTGCCAGCAGTTCGCGACGGACGGAGGGCTACACCTTC. Its translation: CASSSRRTEGYTF.

The V and J genes are TRBV4-1 and TRBJ1-1, with D maybe TRBD1 (6 bases). In germline, CDR1 is MGHRA, CDR2 YSYEKL. V was pared by 0 bases and J by 5 bases, with 13 bases between. This CDR3 spans 15 amino acids. CDR3 sequence: CASSQEVQGGTEAFF. CDR3 nucleotides: TGCGCCAGCAGCCAAGAAGTACAGGGAGGGACTGAAGCTTTCTTT.

The CDR3 loop reads CASSLGRTRGGSRGYGYTF. The CDR3 DNA reads as TGTGCCAGCAGCTTAGGACGGACGCGGGGCGGGTCTCGGGGCTATGGCTACACCTTC. The chain recombines TRBV11-2 with TRBJ1-2; a weak D match, TRBD1 (5 bases). Trimming shortened V by 1 base and J by 4 bases, and 25 bases separated the two germline ends. The CDR3 spans 19 residues. The germline CDR1 and CDR2 sequences are SGHAT and FQNNGV.

V usage is TRBV19 and J usage is TRBJ1-5, with 7 nucleotides matching TRBD1. This CDR3 region has 14 residues. The germline V gene encodes CDR1 LNHDA and CDR2 SQIVND (reference sequence). V trimming: 5 bases; J trimming: 3 bases; junction bases outside the gene matches: 4. The chain's CDR3 is CASSRDRFNQPQHF. The DNA for the CDR3 is TGTGCCAGTAGTCGGGACAGATTCAATCAGCCCCAGCATTTT.

The rearrangement links TRBV7-9 to TRBJ2-1, with no clear D. The CDR3 is 12 residues long. From germline, CDR1 is SEHNR and CDR2 FQNEAQ (reference sequence). The V gene lost 2 bases and the J gene lost 9 bases, with 8 bases spanning the gap. CDR3 nucleotide sequence: TGTGCCAGCAGCTTACTTTGGGGTGAGCAGTTCTTC. Translated: CASSLLWGEQFF.

In this sample, this clone turned up once. The chain is built from TRBV18 and TRBJ2-3; weak D call: TRBD2 (5 bases). CDR1 is KGHSH and CDR2 is LQKENI in the germline V gene. V lost 3 bases and J 1 base, leaving 11 bases between the germline ends. The CDR3 runs to 15 residues. As DNA, the CDR3 is TGTGCCAGCTCACCTACGGGGTCTGGCACAGATACGCAGTATTTT. Translating it yields CASSPTGSGTDTQYF.

This chain connects TRBV29-1 to TRBJ1-1; D is possibly TRBD1 (5 bases). V lost 6 bases and J 1 base, leaving 15 bases between the germline ends. The CDR3 spans 14 residues. Germline V gene sequence: CDR1 SQVTM, CDR2 ANQGSEA. Written as DNA, the CDR3 is TGCAGCGTCCAATTCCAGGGCCGGAACACTGAAGCTTTCTTT. This sequence encodes CSVQFQGRNTEAFF.

CDR3 bases: TGTGCCAGCAGTTACGGACAGATGAGCTCCTACGAGCAGTACTTC. Translated: CASSYGQMSSYEQYF. The chain couples TRBV6-5 to TRBJ2-7; D possibly corresponds to TRBD1 (6 bases). There are 15 residues in the CDR3. The germline V gene has CDR1 MNHEY and CDR2 SVGAGI. V lost 2 bases and J lost 0, with 11 bases in between.